This paragraph reports one T cell receptor beta chain. Trimming at V came to 0 bases and at J to 12 bases, leaving 12 bases not matched to a gene. This CDR3 spans 16 amino acids. Germline assignment: CDR1 MNHEY and CDR2 SVGAGI. After 5'RACE with constant-segment primers, TCR alpha and TCR beta cDNA libraries carrying sample barcodes and UMIs were obtained. Using its own MiXCR run on the 5' RACE reads, TCRdb lists one record per CDR3 protein. The sample consists of approximately 100,000 distinct CDR3 sequences, roughly 25% of them appearing once. This sample is drawn from a study of T-cell memory formation after mild COVID-19.

The chain employs TRBV6-5 and TRBJ2-1, with 9 bases lining up with TRBD2. The sequence came from a man aged 18 to 35 who had mild COVID-19 (a few samples of this study predate the infection). Cell type and time point are not known. Sequenced input: PBMCs or a T cell subset sorted from them (not recorded which). CDR3 amino acids: CASSYSGAGGALGQFF. In DNA, the CDR3 is TGTGCCAGCAGTTACTCGGGAGCGGGGGGCGCTTTGGGGCAGTTCTTC.